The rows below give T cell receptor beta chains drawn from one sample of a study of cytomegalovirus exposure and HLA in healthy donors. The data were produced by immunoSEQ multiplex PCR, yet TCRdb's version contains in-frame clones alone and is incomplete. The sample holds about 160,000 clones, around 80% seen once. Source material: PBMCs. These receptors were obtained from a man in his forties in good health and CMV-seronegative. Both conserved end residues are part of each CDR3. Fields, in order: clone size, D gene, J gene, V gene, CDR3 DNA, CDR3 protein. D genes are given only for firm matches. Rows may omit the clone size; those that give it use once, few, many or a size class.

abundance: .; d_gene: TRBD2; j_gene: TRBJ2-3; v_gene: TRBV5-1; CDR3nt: TGCGCCAGCAGCTTCTTGTTCGCGGGAGTGGCGGATACGCAGTATTTT; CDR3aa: CASSFLFAGVADTQYF
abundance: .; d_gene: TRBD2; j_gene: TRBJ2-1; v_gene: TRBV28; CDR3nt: TGTGCCAGCAGTTTGGGGGGGACCAATGAGCAGTTCTTC; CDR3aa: CASSLGGTNEQFF
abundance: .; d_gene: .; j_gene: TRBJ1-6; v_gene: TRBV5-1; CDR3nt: TGCGCCAGCAGCTTGGTAGCGGATTCACCCCTCCACTTT; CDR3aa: CASSLVADSPLHF
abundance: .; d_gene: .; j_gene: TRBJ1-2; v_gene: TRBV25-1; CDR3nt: TGTGCCAGCAGTGAACAGTTCTATGGCTACACCTTC; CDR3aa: CASSEQFYGYTF
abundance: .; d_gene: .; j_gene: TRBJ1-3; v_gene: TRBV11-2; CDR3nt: TGTGCCAGCAGCTCCGTAAGGGGGTTAGATCCTTTCTCTGGAAACACCATATATTTT; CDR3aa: CASSSVRGLDPFSGNTIYF
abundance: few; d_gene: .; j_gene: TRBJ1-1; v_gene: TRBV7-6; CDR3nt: TGTGCCAGCAGCGTAGACATTAACACTGAAGCTTTCTTT; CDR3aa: CASSVDINTEAFF
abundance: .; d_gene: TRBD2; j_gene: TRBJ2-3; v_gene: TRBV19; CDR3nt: TGTGCCAGTGGGACTAGTGGCACAGATACGCAGTATTTT; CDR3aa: CASGTSGTDTQYF
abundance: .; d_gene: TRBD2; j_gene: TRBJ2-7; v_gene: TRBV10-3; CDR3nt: TGTGCCATCAGTCCGCGCGGGGGTACCGAGCAGTACTTC; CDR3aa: CAISPRGGTEQYF
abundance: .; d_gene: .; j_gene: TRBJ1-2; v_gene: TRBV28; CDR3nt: TGTGCCAGCGTGGAGGGGAAGGGGTGGTATGGCTACACCTTC; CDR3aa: CASVEGKGWYGYTF
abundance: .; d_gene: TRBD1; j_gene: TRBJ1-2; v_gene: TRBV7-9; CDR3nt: TGTGCCAGCAGCCTCGGGACAGGTGACTATGGCTACACCTTC; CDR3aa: CASSLGTGDYGYTF
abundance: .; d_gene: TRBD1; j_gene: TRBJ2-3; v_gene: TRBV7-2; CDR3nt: TGTGCCAGCGCAACCCGACAGGGAGCAGATACGCAGTATTTT; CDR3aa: CASATRQGADTQYF
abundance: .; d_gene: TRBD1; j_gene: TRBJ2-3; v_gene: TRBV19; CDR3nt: TGTGCCAGTAGTGTTGGACAGGGCCACACAGATACGCAGTATTTT; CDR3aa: CASSVGQGHTDTQYF
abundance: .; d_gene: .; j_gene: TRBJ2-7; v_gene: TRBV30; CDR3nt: TGTGCCTGGGCGCAGGGCTACGAGCAGTACTTC; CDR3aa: CAWAQGYEQYF
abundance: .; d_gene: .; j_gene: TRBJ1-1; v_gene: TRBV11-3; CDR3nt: TGTGCCAGCAGCTTCCAGGGTGGGGTAGCTTTCTTT; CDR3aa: CASSFQGGVAFF
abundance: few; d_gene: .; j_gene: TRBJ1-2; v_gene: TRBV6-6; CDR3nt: TGTGCCAGCAGTCGAGTTTCTGATGGCTACACCTTC; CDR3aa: CASSRVSDGYTF
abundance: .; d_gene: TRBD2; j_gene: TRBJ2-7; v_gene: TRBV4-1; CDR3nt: TGCGCCAGCAGCCAAGGGACTAGCCAGTATAGTTCCTACGAGCAGTACTTC; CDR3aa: CASSQGTSQYSSYEQYF
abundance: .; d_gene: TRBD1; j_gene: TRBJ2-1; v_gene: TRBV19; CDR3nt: TGTGCCAGTAGGCAGTGGACAGGGGCGAATGAGCAGTTCTTC; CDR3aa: CASRQWTGANEQFF
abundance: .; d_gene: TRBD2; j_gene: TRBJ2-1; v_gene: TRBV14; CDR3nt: TGTGCCAGCAGCCCGGGACTAGCGGGAGGTCACAGGTACAATGAGCAGTTCTTC; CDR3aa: CASSPGLAGGHRYNEQFF
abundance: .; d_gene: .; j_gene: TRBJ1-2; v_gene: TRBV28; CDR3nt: TGTGCCAGCCGATGGTCCGGGGAGTCGAATGGCTACACCTTC; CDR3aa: CASRWSGESNGYTF
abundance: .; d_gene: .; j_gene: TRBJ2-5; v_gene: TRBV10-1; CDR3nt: TGCGCCAGCAGTGAGTGGGCCGCTATCAGATTCGGAGAGACCCAGTACTTC; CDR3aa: CASSEWAAIRFGETQYF
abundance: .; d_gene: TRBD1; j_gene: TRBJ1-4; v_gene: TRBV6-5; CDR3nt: TGTGCCAGCAGAGAGACAGGGGGGAGTGAAAAACTGTTTTTT; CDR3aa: CASRETGGSEKLFF
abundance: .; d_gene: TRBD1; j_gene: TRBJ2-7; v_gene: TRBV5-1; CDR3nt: TGCGCCAGCAGCATTGACAGGGGGTCTGGCGAGCAGTACTTC; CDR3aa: CASSIDRGSGEQYF
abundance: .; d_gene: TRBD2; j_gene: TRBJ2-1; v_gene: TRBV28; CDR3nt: TGTGCCAGCAGGCCTAGCGGGAGGGGGTACAATGAGCAGTTCTTC; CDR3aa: CASRPSGRGYNEQFF
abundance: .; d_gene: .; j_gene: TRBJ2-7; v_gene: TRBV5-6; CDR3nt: TGTGCCAGCAGCTTTTCATGGGACAACTCCTACGAGCAGTACTTC; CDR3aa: CASSFSWDNSYEQYF
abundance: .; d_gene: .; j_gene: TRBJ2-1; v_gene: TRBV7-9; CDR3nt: TGTGCCAGCAGCTTAGGGACAGTCAATGAGCAGTTCTTC; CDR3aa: CASSLGTVNEQFF
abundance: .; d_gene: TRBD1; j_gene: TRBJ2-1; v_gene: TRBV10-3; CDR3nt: TGTGCCATCAGTGCCGCGGGACAGGGAGGAAGAAGCTCCTACAATGAGCAGTTCTTC; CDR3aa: CAISAAGQGGRSSYNEQFF
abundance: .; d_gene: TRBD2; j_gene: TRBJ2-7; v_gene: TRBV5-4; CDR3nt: TGTGCCAGCAGCTTGGCGTCTAGCGGGATCAACGAGCAGTACTTC; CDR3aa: CASSLASSGINEQYF
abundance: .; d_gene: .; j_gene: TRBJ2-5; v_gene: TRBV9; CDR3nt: TGTGCCAGCAGCGCAGTGGGCCCCTCCCAGACCCAGTACTTC; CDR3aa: CASSAVGPSQTQYF
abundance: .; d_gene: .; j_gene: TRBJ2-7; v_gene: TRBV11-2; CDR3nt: TGTGCCAGCAGCTCAATAACTACAGGGAAAACCTACGAGCAGTACTTC; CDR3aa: CASSSITTGKTYEQYF
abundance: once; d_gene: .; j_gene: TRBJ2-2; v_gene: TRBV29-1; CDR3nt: TGCAGCTTCGGTAGAGGGGTTGGGGGCACCGAGGAGCTGTTTTTT; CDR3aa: CSFGRGVGGTEELFF
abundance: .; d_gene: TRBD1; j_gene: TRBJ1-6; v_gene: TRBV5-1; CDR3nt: TGCGCCAGCAGCTTAGGACAGGCGAATTCACCCCTCCACTTT; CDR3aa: CASSLGQANSPLHF
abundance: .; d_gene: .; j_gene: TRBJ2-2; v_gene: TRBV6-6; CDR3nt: TGTGCCAGCAGTTCCGACACCGGGGAGCTGTTTTTT; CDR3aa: CASSSDTGELFF
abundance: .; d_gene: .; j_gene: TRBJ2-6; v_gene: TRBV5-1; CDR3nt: TGCGCCAGCAGCTTGACCTCTGCGGGCTCTGGGGCCAACGTCCTGACTTTC; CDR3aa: CASSLTSAGSGANVLTF
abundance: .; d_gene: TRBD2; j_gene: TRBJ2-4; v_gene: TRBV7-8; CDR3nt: TGTGCCAGCAGCCCAGTCGTAATAGCGGGAGGGATAGCCAAAAACATTCAGTACTTC; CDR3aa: CASSPVVIAGGIAKNIQYF
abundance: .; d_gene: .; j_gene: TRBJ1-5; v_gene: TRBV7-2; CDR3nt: TGTGCCAGCAGCTTAGAGGTGGGGGCTCATCAGCCCCAGCATTTT; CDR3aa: CASSLEVGAHQPQHF
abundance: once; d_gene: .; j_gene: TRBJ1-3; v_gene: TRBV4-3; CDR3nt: TGCGCCAGCAGCCGCCAGACAGGCTCTGGAAACACCATATATTTT; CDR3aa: CASSRQTGSGNTIYF
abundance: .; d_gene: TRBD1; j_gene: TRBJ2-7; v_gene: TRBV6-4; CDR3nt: TGTGCCAGCAGTGACTCAACAACGGACAGGCCCGAGACCTACGAGCAGTACTTC; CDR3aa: CASSDSTTDRPETYEQYF
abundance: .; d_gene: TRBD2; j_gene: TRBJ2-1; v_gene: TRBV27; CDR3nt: TGTGCCAGCAGTCCAGGAGCGGGAGGGAATGAGCAGTTCTTC; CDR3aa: CASSPGAGGNEQFF
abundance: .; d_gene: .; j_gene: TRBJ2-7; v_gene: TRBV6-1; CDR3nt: TGTGCCAGTAAGGAACGGGAGAGGTACAACTACGAGCAGTACTTC; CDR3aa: CASKERERYNYEQYF
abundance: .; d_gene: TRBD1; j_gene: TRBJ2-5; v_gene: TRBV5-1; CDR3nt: TGCGCCAGCAGCCGCGACGGGACAGGGGGGGATTGGACCCAGTACTTC; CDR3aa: CASSRDGTGGDWTQYF
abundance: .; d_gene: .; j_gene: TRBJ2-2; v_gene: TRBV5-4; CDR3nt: TGTGCCAGCAGCTTGCCTCGGCCGAGGCCCGGGGAGCTGTTTTTT; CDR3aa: CASSLPRPRPGELFF
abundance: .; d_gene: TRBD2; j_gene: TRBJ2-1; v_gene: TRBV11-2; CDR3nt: TGTGCCAGCAGCTCAGGACTAGCGGGAGGGAATGAGCAGTTCTTC; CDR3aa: CASSSGLAGGNEQFF
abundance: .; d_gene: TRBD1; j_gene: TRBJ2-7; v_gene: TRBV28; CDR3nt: TGTGCCAGCAGTACGCCTCCGGGACAGTCGAGCTCCTACGAGCAGTACTTC; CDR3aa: CASSTPPGQSSSYEQYF
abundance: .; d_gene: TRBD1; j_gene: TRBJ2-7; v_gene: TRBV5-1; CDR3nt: TGCGCCAGCAGCTTTGGGACAGGTGACGAGCAGTACTTC; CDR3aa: CASSFGTGDEQYF
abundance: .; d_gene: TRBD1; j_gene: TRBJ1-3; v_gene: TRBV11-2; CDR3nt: TGTGCCAGCAGAGGGACAGGGCGGAACACCATATATTTT; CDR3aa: CASRGTGRNTIYF
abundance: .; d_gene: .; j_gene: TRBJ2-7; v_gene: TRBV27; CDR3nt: TGTGCCAGCAGTCAGGAATTCGTTGGCGAGCAGTACTTC; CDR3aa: CASSQEFVGEQYF